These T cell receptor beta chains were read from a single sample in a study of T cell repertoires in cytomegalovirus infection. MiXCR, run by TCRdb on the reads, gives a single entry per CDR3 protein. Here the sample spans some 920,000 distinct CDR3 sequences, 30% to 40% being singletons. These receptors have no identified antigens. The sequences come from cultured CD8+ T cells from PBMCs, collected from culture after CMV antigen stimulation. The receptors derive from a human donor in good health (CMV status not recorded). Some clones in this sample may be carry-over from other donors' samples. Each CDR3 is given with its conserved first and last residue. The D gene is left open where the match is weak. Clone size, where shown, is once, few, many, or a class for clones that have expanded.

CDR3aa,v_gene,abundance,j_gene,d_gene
CASSPSATDTQYF,TRBV7-7,many,TRBJ2-3,-
CASSRLDRGNSPLHF,TRBV7-2,many,TRBJ1-6,TRBD1
CASSLGDISNTEAFF,TRBV7-6,few,TRBJ1-1,-
CATSDGTAYNEQFF,TRBV24-1,-,TRBJ2-1,-
CASSSEGARTEAFF,TRBV27,few,TRBJ1-1,TRBD1
CASTPEGYNQPQHF,TRBV2,-,TRBJ1-5,-
CASFGTGGLNPEAFF,TRBV27,-,TRBJ1-1,TRBD1
CASSEVLFGDNYGYTF,TRBV10-2,-,TRBJ1-2,-
CASSPGLAGDTGELFF,TRBV7-6,many,TRBJ2-2,TRBD2
CASSQGVGTAEETQYF,TRBV4-3,-,TRBJ2-5,TRBD1
CASSLERFGPGELFF,TRBV7-2,-,TRBJ2-2,-
CAISEVQGETQYF,TRBV10-3,-,TRBJ2-5,TRBD1
CASSTQNIQYF,TRBV27,-,TRBJ2-4,-
CSSPTVKTGELFF,TRBV20-1,-,TRBJ2-2,-
CASSLNNEQFF,TRBV12-3/TRBV12-4,many,TRBJ2-1,-
CASSARAEENEETQYF,TRBV7-9,-,TRBJ2-5,-
CASSLVPDNEQYF,TRBV5-1,-,TRBJ2-7,-
CASSYGKAPRFTQYF,TRBV6-8,-,TRBJ2-3,-
CASSLVRERETQYF,TRBV7-8,few,TRBJ2-5,-
CASSLVSPGELFF,TRBV7-2,few,TRBJ2-2,-
CASSPDLGQGNRYGYTF,TRBV6-1,few,TRBJ1-2,TRBD1
CSAGPSGGPGDTQYF,TRBV29-1,-,TRBJ2-3,TRBD2
CASSPGTTRGTDTQYF,TRBV6-2/TRBV6-3,many,TRBJ2-3,-
CASSLKGQSGANVLTF,TRBV7-9,many,TRBJ2-6,TRBD1
CASSSGLGPDTQYF,TRBV7-7,few,TRBJ2-3,-
CASSPRSSNEKLFF,TRBV7-9,few,TRBJ1-4,-
CASSGRYSNQPQHF,TRBV12-3/TRBV12-4,-,TRBJ1-5,-
CASRSYGETQYF,TRBV11-2,few,TRBJ2-5,-
CASSPLITGGGTDTQYF,TRBV5-1,-,TRBJ2-3,TRBD1
CASSPRQSYSTDTQYF,TRBV12-3/TRBV12-4,-,TRBJ2-3,-
CASSLGTPDRWTEQFF,TRBV11-1,few,TRBJ2-1,-
CASADTGGIDNEQFF,TRBV12-5,-,TRBJ2-1,TRBD1
CASSLLAGPDNEQFF,TRBV12-3/TRBV12-4,few,TRBJ2-1,TRBD2
CASSLASQTGELFF,TRBV7-8,many,TRBJ2-2,-
CASSQDYPLAGVPTDTQYF,TRBV4-3,few,TRBJ2-3,TRBD2
CATSRGRGDETQYF,TRBV15,-,TRBJ2-5,-
CASSSLDRGHEQFF,TRBV7-9,-,TRBJ2-1,TRBD1
CASSLLSNAEAFF,TRBV27,few,TRBJ1-1,-
CSARDQQGSFSPLHF,TRBV20-1,-,TRBJ1-6,-
CASTPIINSYNEQFF,TRBV12-3/TRBV12-4,few,TRBJ2-1,-
CASSLMGLAGAKNIQYF,TRBV7-3,many,TRBJ2-4,TRBD2
CASSIRGGQETQYF,TRBV19,few,TRBJ2-5,-
CASRAGGLNEKLFF,TRBV7-6,-,TRBJ1-4,-
CASSLKIGNGDGAFF,TRBV11-2,-,TRBJ1-1,-
CSVEGRPGYTF,TRBV29-1,few,TRBJ1-2,-